The clone carrying this T cell receptor (beta chain) has a handful of counts. This entry comes from a study of T-cell reconstitution after alpha-beta-depleted transplantation in children. This CDR3 is 13 amino acids long. The V gene's germline CDR1 is SGHTA and CDR2 FQGNSA. V lost 2 bases and J lost 3, with 2 bases in between. The library targeted TCRbeta and was prepared with unique molecular identifiers. TCRdb ran MiXCR on the PCR reads and lists one entry per CDR3 protein. The sample includes over 400,000 distinct CDR3 sequences, roughly an eighth seen only once; the top ten take about 5.6%. This rearrangement joins TRBV7-2 to TRBJ1-6; no clear D gene. This receptor was taken from a human donor who donated a stem cell graft to a child with combined immunodeficiency. The specimen was PBMCs from the stem cell graft donor, collected from the stem cell graft. This CDR3 reads CASSLNYNSPLHF. The CDR3 DNA reads TGTGCCAGCAGCTTAAACTATAATTCACCCCTCCACTTT.